The 8 T cell receptor beta chains reported below all come from one sample, sequenced in a study of a mutant IDH1 vaccine in newly diagnosed glioma. The sample's time point: week 23, last vaccination. Vaccine doses each comprised 300 ug of mutant IDH1 20-mer peptide, with topical imiquimod. Here immunoSEQ multiplex PCR was the method, and the copy in TCRdb shows in-frame clones only, minus some. Among tens of thousands of clones listed, approximately 85% were seen once. No antigen has been assigned to these receptors. The sample was PBMCs, taken from a glioma patient whose treatment included an IDH1 peptide vaccine. The receptors shown here come from a man in his thirties or forties with glioma.

V usage is TRBV18 and J usage is TRBJ2-3, with D unresolved. Germline-derived CDR1 and CDR2 are KGHSH and LQKENI. This CDR3 region has 13 residues. The germline V and J ends were trimmed by 2 bases and 2 bases, with 5 bases remaining between them. CDR3 protein: CASSPATTDTQYF. The DNA for the CDR3 is TGTGCCAGCTCACCAGCGACCACAGATACGCAGTATTTT.

This clone was observed once. V is TRBV13 and J is TRBJ1-3; tentative D call: TRBD1 (6 bases). The ends were cut back, 1 base at V and 0 bases at J, with 13 bases in the middle. This CDR3 is built from 17 residues. CDR1 PRHDT and CDR2 FYEKMQ come from the germline V gene (reference sequence). CDR3 DNA: TGTGCCAGCAGCTTAGCCTCGACAGGCCCCTCTGGAAACACCATATATTTT. Translation: CASSLASTGPSGNTIYF.

This clone has a handful of counts. CDR3 sequence reads: CASSPPGTWDQPQHF. CDR3 DNA sequence: TGCGCCAGCAGCCCTCCCGGGACTTGGGATCAGCCCCAGCATTTT. The J gene is TRBJ1-5, the V gene TRBV4-1, with a possible D match to TRBD1 (5 bases). The CDR3 runs to 15 residues. Per the germline V gene, CDR1 is MGHRA and CDR2 is YSYEKL. V was cut by 4 bases and J by 5 bases, with 15 bases left in between.

V is TRBV7-8 and J is TRBJ2-7; 9 nucleotides agree with TRBD2. V gave up 7 bases and J gave up 1 base; unmatched junction bases: 14. The CDR3 loop spans 17 amino acids. Germline CDR1 is SGHVS and CDR2 is FQNEAQ. The CDR3 region has the DNA TGTGCCAGCATCCTGGGTAGCGGGGGCCCTATTTCCTACGAGCAGTACTTC. Its translation is CASILGSGGPISYEQYF.

The rearrangement joins TRBV6-1 to TRBJ1-6; 9 nucleotides line up with TRBD1. The CDR3 extends over 17 amino acids. Germline CDR1 is MNHNS and CDR2 is SASEGT. The junction had 3 bases not matched to a gene; V was cut back by 3 bases and J by 0 bases. The CDR3 nucleotides are TGTGCCAGCAGTGACGACAGGGGGAGCTCCTATAATTCACCCCTCCACTTT. Protein sequence: CASSDDRGSSYNSPLHF.

This sequence joins TRBV2 and TRBJ2-3, with D perhaps TRBD1 (6 bases). Germline V gives CDR1 SNHLY, CDR2 FYNNEI. V was trimmed by 4 bases and J by 5 bases, leaving 16 bases between them. The CDR3 has 15 residues. For the CDR3, the DNA is TGTGCCAGCAGTGTTACCCTCGCAGGGGAAGATACGCAGTATTTT. Translated, it gives CASSVTLAGEDTQYF.

This clone is a singleton in its sample. The chain couples TRBV6-5 to TRBJ2-7, with D perhaps TRBD2 (5 bases). Germline CDR1 MNHEY, CDR2 SVGAGI. Trimming took off 2 bases at V and 2 bases at J, with 13 bases between the two ends. The length of the CDR3 is 15 residues. The CDR3 reads CASSYSGRTAYEQYF. The CDR3 nucleotides read TGTGCCAGCAGTTACAGCGGCCGAACCGCCTACGAGCAGTACTTC.

This chain joins TRBV7-8 and TRBJ1-1, with 7 bases aligning to TRBD1. This CDR3 region has 15 residues. The V gene end was trimmed by 5 bases and the J gene end by 5 bases; junction bases not matched to a gene: 11. CDR1 is SGHVS, CDR2 FQNEAQ, per germline. The CDR3 coding sequence is TGTGCCAGCAGCCCAGAAAGGGGGCTGGGGACTGAAGCTTTCTTT. Its translation: CASSPERGLGTEAFF.